These T cell receptor beta chains were read from a single sample in a study of tumor-infiltrating lymphocytes in oesophageal squamous cell carcinoma. Each CDR3 protein is one row after TCRdb ran MiXCR on the PCR reads. The sample shows about 21,000 distinct CDR3 sequences, roughly 41% of them seen only once. Sequenced material: normal esophageal tissue next to the tumor. The receptors were gathered from a male donor with esophageal squamous cell carcinoma. CDR3s include the opening cysteine and the closing phenylalanine or tryptophan. The D gene is left open where the match is weak. Some rows mark clone size as missing; the rest say once, few, many or name a class of expanded clone.

D,J,V,size,DNA,CDR3
TRBD1,TRBJ2-7,TRBV7-3,.,TGTGCCAGCAGCTCCGGGACAGGTAGCGAGCAGTACTTC,CASSSGTGSEQYF
.,TRBJ2-7,TRBV7-3,.,TGTGCCAGCAGCCCCCGGCAGATTGCTTACGAGCAGTACTTC,CASSPRQIAYEQYF
.,TRBJ2-1,TRBV24-1,many,TGTGCCACCCCCCCAGGGGCCAATGAGCAGTTCTTC,CATPPGANEQFF
.,TRBJ2-5,TRBV10-3,.,TGTGCCATCAAAGCCCCAAGTTTGGGGACCCAGTACTTC,CAIKAPSLGTQYF
TRBD1,TRBJ2-1,TRBV24-1,few,TGTGCCACCAGTGTGGGGGGACAGGCCCGCAATGAGCAGTTCTTC,CATSVGGQARNEQFF
.,TRBJ2-1,TRBV6-8,.,TGTGCCAGCAGTTATACAACTAGCTCTATTGAGCAGTTCTTC,CASSYTTSSIEQFF
.,TRBJ1-5,TRBV4-3,once,TGCGCCAGCAGCCAAGTGGGGGGGAGCAATCAGCCCCAGCATTTT,CASSQVGGSNQPQHF
.,TRBJ2-3,TRBV7-2,few,TGTGCCAGCAGCTTAGTTCCCCCAGATACGCAGTATTTT,CASSLVPPDTQYF
.,TRBJ2-3,TRBV25-1,many,TGTGCCAGCAGCCAAAAGTTGGACACAGATACGCAGTATTTT,CASSQKLDTDTQYF
TRBD2,TRBJ2-7,TRBV5-1,many,TGCGCCAGCAGCTTGTCTAGGCGGGAGGCGGACGAGCAGTACTTC,CASSLSRREADEQYF
.,TRBJ2-2,TRBV6-1,many,TGTGCCACCCTTGGTGAGGGGCGAGGCGCCGGGGAGCTGTTTTTT,CATLGEGRGAGELFF
.,TRBJ2-7,TRBV28,few,TGTGCCAGCAGTCTCGGGACCACTATCTACGAGCAGTACTTC,CASSLGTTIYEQYF
TRBD1,TRBJ2-5,TRBV7-3,few,TGTGCCAGCAGCTTGGTGGGACAGGGGAAGGAGACCCAGTACTTC,CASSLVGQGKETQYF
TRBD2,TRBJ2-5,TRBV7-6,few,TGTGCTAGCAGTCGAGCGGGGAACCAAGAGACCCAGTACTTC,CASSRAGNQETQYF
TRBD2,TRBJ2-5,TRBV7-9,large,TGTGCCAGCAGCCTAGGCGGAGGGGAGGGGAGATTCGAAGGACAAGAGACCCAGTACTTC,CASSLGGGEGRFEGQETQYF
.,TRBJ2-7,TRBV6-2/TRBV6-3,.,TGTGCCAGCAGTTACTCTGGGGGATTACTAGCTTTTTACTACGAGCAGTACTTC,CASSYSGGLLAFYYEQYF
TRBD2,TRBJ2-1,TRBV11-2,few,TGTGCCAGCAGCGGGACTAGCGGGACAGTCGCCTACAATGAGCAGTTCTTC,CASSGTSGTVAYNEQFF
.,TRBJ2-3,TRBV25-1,.,TGTGCCAGCAGTGACAGGGCCTTGAGCACAGATACGCAGTATTTT,CASSDRALSTDTQYF
.,TRBJ2-2,TRBV20-1,.,TGCAGTGGTTCCGCGGAATCTAACACCGGGGAGCTGTTTTTT,CSGSAESNTGELFF
.,TRBJ2-5,TRBV7-3,.,TGTGCCAGCAGCTTAGAGGGCGATCAGACCCAGTACTTC,CASSLEGDQTQYF
.,TRBJ2-3,TRBV12-3/TRBV12-4,medium-sized,TGTGCCAGCAGGCTGACAGATACGCAGTATTTT,CASRLTDTQYF
.,TRBJ2-1,TRBV10-1,.,TGCGCCAGCAGCGGGGGTTCCTACAATGAGCAGTTCTTC,CASSGGSYNEQFF
.,TRBJ2-7,TRBV18,.,TGTGCCAGCTCACCCGCGCCCATACTCGAGCAGTACTTC,CASSPAPILEQYF
TRBD2,TRBJ2-1,TRBV7-6,few,TGTGCTAGCAGCTTATTTAGCGGGAGTTACAATGAGCAGTTCTTC,CASSLFSGSYNEQFF
TRBD1,TRBJ2-2,TRBV7-9,many,TGTGCCAGCAGCTACCCGGGGACAGGGGGAACCGGGGAGCTGTTTTTT,CASSYPGTGGTGELFF
.,TRBJ1-4,TRBV11-2,many,TGTGCCAGCAGCTTTAGAGGGGGGGCATCTAATGAAAAACTGTTTTTT,CASSFRGGASNEKLFF
TRBD2,TRBJ2-1,TRBV7-2,few,TGTGCCAGCAGCTCAACAAGTCGACTAGCGGGAGTACGGTTGTGGGACAATGAGCAGTTCTTC,CASSSTSRLAGVRLWDNEQFF
.,TRBJ2-1,TRBV7-2,large,TGTGCCAGCAGCTTAAACCGCGGCGGGGATGAGCAGTTCTTC,CASSLNRGGDEQFF
TRBD2,TRBJ2-3,TRBV12-3/TRBV12-4,.,TGTGCCAGCAGGAACGGGGTAGCGGGAGGTCACGGGGAGCTGTATTTT,CASRNGVAGGHGELYF
.,TRBJ2-5,TRBV7-2,.,TGTGCCAGCAGCCGTGTCCGAGAGACCCAGTACTTC,CASSRVRETQYF
.,TRBJ1-3,TRBV12-3/TRBV12-4,many,TGTGCCAGCAGTTATACCGGCTCTGGAAACACCATATATTTT,CASSYTGSGNTIYF
TRBD1,TRBJ2-5,TRBV11-2,medium-sized,TGTGCCAGCAGCTCCGGACAGGGCCAAGAGACCCAGTACTTC,CASSSGQGQETQYF
.,TRBJ2-1,TRBV7-3,once,TGTGCCAGCAGCTTAGAGGCTACGGCCCGTAGGTGGAATGAGCAGTTCTTC,CASSLEATARRWNEQFF
.,TRBJ2-7,TRBV5-4,many,TGTGCCAGCAGCTTGCCGGGACTGGCGATTAGGAGCGAGCAGTACTTC,CASSLPGLAIRSEQYF
.,TRBJ2-5,TRBV25-1,.,TGTGCCAGCAATATGGGGTCGGCAGAGACCCAGTACTTC,CASNMGSAETQYF
.,TRBJ2-5,TRBV7-6,.,TGTGCCAGCAGCCCGGCGGGGGAGACCCAGTACTTC,CASSPAGETQYF
.,TRBJ2-7,TRBV12-3/TRBV12-4,many,TGTGCCAGCAGTTCAGGGGGGGAGCAGTACTTC,CASSSGGEQYF
.,TRBJ2-5,TRBV27,many,TGTGCCAGGGGGTCAGGGGAGACCCAGTACTTC,CARGSGETQYF
.,TRBJ2-5,TRBV7-2,once,TGTGCCAGCAGCCCACGGCGGGAAGAGACCCAGTACTTC,CASSPRREETQYF
TRBD1,TRBJ2-7,TRBV6-6,many,TGTGCCAGCAGTTACTCGGGGACAGGGGGCTCCAACGAGCAGTACTTC,CASSYSGTGGSNEQYF
.,TRBJ2-5,TRBV7-9,.,TGTGCCAGCAGCTTAGAAGGGTTAGGTGCGCAGACCCAGTACTTC,CASSLEGLGAQTQYF
.,TRBJ2-7,TRBV7-2,medium-sized,TGTGCCAGCAGCGCGGTCAGGGGCTACGAGCAGTACTTC,CASSAVRGYEQYF
TRBD2,TRBJ2-3,TRBV5-4,.,TGTGCCAGCAGCCTAGGGCGGGGGGGCGCGTCAGATACGCAGTATTTT,CASSLGRGGASDTQYF
.,TRBJ1-2,TRBV28,many,TGTGCCAGCAGTTCACAAATTGGCTACACCTTC,CASSSQIGYTF
.,TRBJ1-4,TRBV7-9,.,TGTGCCAGCAGCTCAAAAAATCGGGAGTCTAATGAAAAACTGTTTTTT,CASSSKNRESNEKLFF
TRBD1,TRBJ2-1,TRBV28,medium-sized,TGTGCCAGCCGAGGACAGGGAATACCTAACAATGAGCAGTTCTTC,CASRGQGIPNNEQFF
.,TRBJ1-1,TRBV28,.,TGTGCCAGCAGTTTAGATCAGGGGAACACTGAAGCTTTCTTT,CASSLDQGNTEAFF
.,TRBJ1-1,TRBV12-3/TRBV12-4,.,TGTGCCAGCACCCCAACGGGAGGAAACACTGAAGCTTTCTTT,CASTPTGGNTEAFF
.,TRBJ2-3,TRBV10-3,once,TGTGCCATCAGTGGACCCAAGGGGGGCTTGATTGGGGAGCTGTATTTT,CAISGPKGGLIGELYF
TRBD2,TRBJ2-1,TRBV7-9,.,TGTGCCAGCAGCCACCTTAGCGGGGGCTCGAGCTCCTACAATGAGCAGTTCTTC,CASSHLSGGSSSYNEQFF
.,TRBJ2-1,TRBV30,.,TGTGCCTGGGATGGGTTAGAGAGCTCCTACAATGAGCAGTTCTTC,CAWDGLESSYNEQFF
.,TRBJ2-1,TRBV28,medium-sized,TGTGCCGGCTGGCGTCTCTCCTACAATGAGCAGTTCTTC,CAGWRLSYNEQFF
TRBD1,TRBJ2-7,TRBV11-2,many,TGTGCCAGCAGCGCGGACAGGGCCTACGAGCAGTACTTC,CASSADRAYEQYF
TRBD1,TRBJ1-1,TRBV7-9,.,TGTGCCAGCAGCCGGGGACAGGGAAACACTGAAGCTTTCTTT,CASSRGQGNTEAFF
TRBD1,TRBJ2-7,TRBV7-6,.,TGTGCCAGCAGCTTAGGGACAGGGTCGCAGTACTTC,CASSLGTGSQYF